This TCR beta chain was sequenced in a study of response to subunit inactivated influenza vaccine. TCRdb reprocessed the RT-PCR reads with MiXCR, giving one entry per CDR3 protein. Here the sample spans around 200,000 distinct CDR3 sequences, around a tenth being singletons. Findings and caveats of the study: Authors suggested each seasonal influenza vaccination recruits few new T cells.

This clonotype has more than one count but fewer than ten. Its antigen remains unidentified. This TCR was recovered from a man aged 50 or older who received an inactivated influenza vaccine. The sample in question was non-naive T cells sorted from PBMCs, obtained on the day of vaccination.

The CDR3 sequence: CASSYGQGKAFF. DNA for the CDR3: TGCGCCAGCAGCTACGGACAGGGCAAAGCTTTCTTT. This chain uses TRBV5-1 with TRBJ1-1; TRBD1 agrees at 8 bases. Germline trimming cut 3 bases from V and 9 bases from J; bases unmatched to any gene: 4. The CDR3 contains 12 residues. Per the germline V gene, CDR1 is SGHRS and CDR2 is YFSETQ.